This T cell receptor beta chain originates from a study of CD8 T cells in ankylosing spondylitis. Study findings and constraints: There was a TCR beta motif, made of eight highly homologous variants, that appeared characteristic of ankylosing spondylitis blood. Both synovial fluid and blood in reactive arthritis had previously been reported to carry some motif variants. According to the report, clones linked to the disease were significantly enriched in matched synovial fluid samples taken from ankylosing spondylitis patients.

The CDR3 consists of 15 residues. V dropped 0 bases and J dropped 11 bases, with 17 bases sitting between them. The germline CDR1 and CDR2 sequences are SGHAT and FQNNGV. With respect to this clonotype: Its antigen is as yet unknown.

Library preparation for TCR beta used quantitative 5'-RACE with molecular barcodes. Via MiXCR, TCRdb re-called the 5' RACE reads, giving one row per CDR3 protein. This table holds over 450,000 distinct CDR3 sequences, roughly 13% found once. This clonotype was obtained from a male donor with ankylosing spondylitis. The chain couples TRBV11-2 to TRBJ1-5; no definite D call. The specimen was blood, either unsorted or a sorted T cell fraction (not recorded which). CDR3: CASSLDSSGLGAQHF. CDR3 nucleotide sequence: TGTGCCAGCAGCTTAGATAGTTCAGGCCTCGGGGCCCAGCATTTT.